The 8 T cell receptor beta chains presented below share a single source sample, sequenced in a study of cytomegalovirus exposure and HLA in healthy donors. Use of 60 Vbeta and 13 Jbeta primers characterized the PCR. Generated by immunoSEQ multiplex PCR, the TCRdb table keeps only in-frame clones and is missing some. This sample carries around 160,000 clones, 75% to 80% of them seen once, and the ten largest clones take around 2.8%. Sequenced: PBMCs. The receptors derive from a woman aged 35 to 49 in good health and CMV-seropositive.

J is TRBJ2-1 and V is TRBV7-6; 12 bases are a match to TRBD2. This CDR3 spans 15 amino acids. The V segment lost 5 bases and the J segment 5 bases; nucleotides outside the gene matches: 4. CDR1 and CDR2 from the germline V gene are SGHVS and FNYEAQ. DNA of the CDR3: TGTGCCAGCAGCCGCCGACTAGCGGGAGACAATGAGCAGTTCTTC. It is translated as CASSRRLAGDNEQFF.

There are a few counts of this clone. J is TRBJ2-2 and V is TRBV6-5, with D possibly TRBD2 on 6 matching bases. Germline V lookup: CDR1 MNHEY, CDR2 SVGAGI. The CDR3 spans 15 residues. Trimming cost V 2 bases and J 8 bases, with 15 bases left between them. The CDR3 spells CASSYIGGEVGELFF. The CDR3 nucleotides are TGTGCCAGCAGTTACATCGGGGGTGAAGTAGGGGAGCTGTTTTTT.

This chain links TRBV5-1 with TRBJ2-7, with D tentatively TRBD2 (6 bases). The CDR3 contains 16 residues. V dropped 0 bases and J dropped 0 bases, with 13 bases sitting between them. Germline V lookup: CDR1 SGHRS, CDR2 YFSETQ. The CDR3 loop reads CASSLDPAGSSYEQYF. In DNA form, the CDR3 reads TGCGCCAGCAGCTTGGACCCAGCGGGTAGCTCCTACGAGCAGTACTTC.

The J gene is TRBJ1-4, the V gene TRBV18; 7 bases are shared with TRBD1. The trim removed 3 bases at V and 7 bases at J, leaving 5 bases unmatched. Germline V gene lookup returns CDR1 KGHSH and CDR2 LQKENI. The CDR3 loop spans 14 amino acids. Here the CDR3 DNA reads TGTGCCAGCTCACCCCCAGGGGGTAGTGAAAAACTGTTTTTT. Protein: CASSPPGGSEKLFF. The entire variable domain, with the rest obtained from reference TRBV18 and TRBJ1-4, is as follows: NAGVMQNPRHLVRRRGQEARLRCSPMKGHSHVYWYRQLPEEGLKFMVYLQKENIIDESGMPKERFSAEFPKEGPSILRIQQVVRGDSAAYFCASSPPGGSEKLFFGSGTQLSVL.

A remark on this clone: At the DNA level, this CDR3 is encoded by other sequences in the same sample as well. The chain uses TRBV30 and TRBJ2-6, with no clear D. V was shortened by 2 bases and J by 2 bases, with 16 bases between the two germline ends. CDR1 is GTSNPN and CDR2 is SVGIG in the germline V gene (reference sequence). The CDR3 contains 17 residues. CDR3 amino acids: CAWSRPAGYAGANVLTF. As DNA, the CDR3 is TGTGCCTGGAGTCGCCCGGCAGGATATGCTGGGGCCAACGTCCTGACTTTC.

The table lists this clone with a count of one. V gene TRBV11-2 combines with J gene TRBJ1-2; D is unclear. The CDR3 totals 14 residues. Germline V gives CDR1 SGHAT, CDR2 FQNNGV. The V gene lost 3 bases and the J gene lost 6 bases, with 14 bases spanning the gap. CDR3 loop: CASSFVQSLNGYTF. DNA for the CDR3: TGTGCCAGCAGCTTTGTTCAGTCGCTTAATGGCTACACCTTC.

The rearrangement uses TRBV5-6 and TRBJ2-4, with 7 bases matching TRBD1. Germline V lookup: CDR1 SGHDT, CDR2 YYEEEE. J gave up 12 bases and V 2 bases, and 5 bases lay outside the gene matches. The CDR3 loop spans 12 amino acids. The CDR3 bases are TGTGCCAGCAGCTTCGGGACAGCTGGTCAGTACTTC. Protein: CASSFGTAGQYF.

This rearrangement joins TRBV19 to TRBJ1-5; TRBD1 matches at 7 bases. V lost 8 bases and J lost 3; bases outside the gene matches: 4. This CDR3 contains 13 residues. From germline, CDR1 is LNHDA and CDR2 SQIVND (reference sequence). CDR3 sequence: CASSDRDNQPQHF. CDR3 in DNA: TGTGCCAGTTCAGACAGGGACAATCAGCCCCAGCATTTT.